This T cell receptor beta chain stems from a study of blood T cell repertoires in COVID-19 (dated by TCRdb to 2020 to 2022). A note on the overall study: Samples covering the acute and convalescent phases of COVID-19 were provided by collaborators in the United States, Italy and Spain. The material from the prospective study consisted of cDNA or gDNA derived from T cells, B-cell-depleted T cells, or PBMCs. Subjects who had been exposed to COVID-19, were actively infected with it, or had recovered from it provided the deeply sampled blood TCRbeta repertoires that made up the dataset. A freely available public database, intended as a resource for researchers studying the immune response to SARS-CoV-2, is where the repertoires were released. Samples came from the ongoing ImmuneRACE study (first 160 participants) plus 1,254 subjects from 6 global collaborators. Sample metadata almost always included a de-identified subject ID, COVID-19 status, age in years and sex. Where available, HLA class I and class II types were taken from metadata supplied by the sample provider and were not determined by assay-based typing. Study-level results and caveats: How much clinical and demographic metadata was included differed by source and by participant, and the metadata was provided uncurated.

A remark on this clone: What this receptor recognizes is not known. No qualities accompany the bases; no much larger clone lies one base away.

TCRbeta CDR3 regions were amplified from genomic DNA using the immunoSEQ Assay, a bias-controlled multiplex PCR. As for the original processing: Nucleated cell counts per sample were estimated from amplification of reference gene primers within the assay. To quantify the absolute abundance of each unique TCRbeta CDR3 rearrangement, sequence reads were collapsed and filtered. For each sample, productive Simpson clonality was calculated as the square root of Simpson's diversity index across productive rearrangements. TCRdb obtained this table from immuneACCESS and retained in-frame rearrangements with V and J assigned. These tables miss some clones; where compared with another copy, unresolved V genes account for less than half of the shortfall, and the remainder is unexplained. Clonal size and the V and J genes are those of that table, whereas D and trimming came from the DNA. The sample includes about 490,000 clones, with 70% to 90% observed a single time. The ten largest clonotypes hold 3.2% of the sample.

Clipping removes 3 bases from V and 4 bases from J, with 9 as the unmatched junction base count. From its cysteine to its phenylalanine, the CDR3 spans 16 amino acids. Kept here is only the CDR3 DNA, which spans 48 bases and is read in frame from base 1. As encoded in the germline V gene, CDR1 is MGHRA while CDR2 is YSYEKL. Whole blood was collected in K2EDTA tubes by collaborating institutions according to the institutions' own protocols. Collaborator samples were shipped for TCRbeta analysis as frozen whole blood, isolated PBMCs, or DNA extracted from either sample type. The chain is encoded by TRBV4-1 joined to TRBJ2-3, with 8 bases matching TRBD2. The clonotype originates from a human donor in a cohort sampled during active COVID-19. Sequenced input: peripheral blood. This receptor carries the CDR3 CASSHPAGVRADTQYF. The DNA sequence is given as TGCGCCAGCAGCCATCCAGCGGGAGTGAGGGCAGATACGCAGTATTTT.